These T cell receptor beta chains were read from a single sample in a study of blood T cell repertoires in COVID-19. Sequencing used immunoSEQ multiplex PCR; TCRdb keeps in-frame clones, though not all of them. The table records 290,000 or so clones, approximately 89% of them present only once. What was sequenced was PBMCs or T cells enriched from blood (not recorded which). The receptors originated from a woman under 30 who had recovered from COVID-19. Both conserved end residues are part of each CDR3.

J: TRBJ1-1; V: TRBV7-9; CDR3: CASIINGQSNTEAFF
J: TRBJ2-1; V: TRBV28; CDR3: CASRPQREIYNEQFF
J: TRBJ2-1; V: TRBV28; CDR3: CASSSRKLGSYNEQFF
J: TRBJ2-7; V: TRBV5-1; CDR3: CASSLLDRSYEQYF
J: TRBJ2-3; V: TRBV5-1; CDR3: CASSFTSGTGTDTQYF
J: TRBJ2-1; V: TRBV5-1; CDR3: CASSLALAGDNEQFF
J: TRBJ1-3; V: TRBV29-1; CDR3: CSVETGGAGNTIYF
J: TRBJ2-1; V: TRBV7-9; CDR3: CASRTSGVYNEQFF
J: TRBJ1-2; V: TRBV9; CDR3: CASSVTTNYGYTF
J: TRBJ2-5; V: TRBV5-1; CDR3: CASSLNPGQGTGETQYF
J: TRBJ2-4; V: TRBV5-6; CDR3: CASSDGGAKNIQYF
J: TRBJ2-3; V: TRBV9; CDR3: CASSVESGGTSGLDTQYF
J: TRBJ2-7; V: TRBV3-1/TRBV3-2; CDR3: CASSLSSRSYEQYF
J: TRBJ2-1; V: TRBV7-8; CDR3: CASSQGAGLRNEQFF
J: TRBJ2-4; V: TRBV28; CDR3: CASSLSGRVAKNIQYF
J: TRBJ2-3; V: TRBV7-2; CDR3: CASSFSLDTQYF
J: TRBJ1-6; V: TRBV5-3; CDR3: CARSLVWGVSNSPLHF
J: TRBJ2-3; V: TRBV6-2/TRBV6-3; CDR3: CASSGLAGASRTDTQYF
J: TRBJ2-5; V: TRBV18; CDR3: CASSPPTGQGRGETQYF
J: TRBJ2-3; V: TRBV3-1/TRBV3-2; CDR3: CASSQGRVKHTDTQYF
J: TRBJ1-6; V: TRBV6-4; CDR3: CASSPRHVNSPLHF
J: TRBJ2-3; V: TRBV14; CDR3: CASSQLGGTQYF
J: TRBJ1-1; V: TRBV3-1/TRBV3-2; CDR3: CASSRLSGTMNTEAFF
J: TRBJ2-5; V: TRBV28; CDR3: CASSWGREAGGPGETQYF
J: TRBJ2-1; V: TRBV7-8; CDR3: CASSLQATSYNEQFF
J: TRBJ2-7; V: TRBV5-6; CDR3: CASSWTGGTPYEQYF
J: TRBJ2-1; V: TRBV2; CDR3: CAPGDRISGNNEQFF
J: TRBJ2-1; V: TRBV7-3; CDR3: CASSLSGGREIINEQFF
J: TRBJ1-3; V: TRBV28; CDR3: CASSPLSGNTIYF
J: TRBJ1-1; V: TRBV7-8; CDR3: CASSKGRGGTEAFF
J: TRBJ1-1; V: TRBV10-1; CDR3: CASSGSPDRITEAFF
J: TRBJ1-6; V: TRBV5-4; CDR3: CASSLGQGSTSPLHF
J: TRBJ2-5; V: TRBV19; CDR3: CASSTGAGRETQYF
J: TRBJ1-1; V: TRBV18; CDR3: CASSRDRGNTEAFF
J: TRBJ1-6; V: TRBV5-6; CDR3: CASSLLSDRGRNSPLHF
J: TRBJ1-2; V: TRBV6-2/TRBV6-3; CDR3: CASSWGPMGYGYTF